This T cell receptor beta chain was documented in a study of Ad26.COV2.S vaccination and SARS-CoV-2 variants. V shed 4 bases and J shed 2 bases, with 11 bases lying between them. Germline CDR1 reads SGHTA; CDR2 reads FQGTGA. The CDR3 runs to 14 residues. Generated by immunoSEQ multiplex PCR, the TCRdb table keeps only in-frame clones and is missing some. The table lists 290,000 or so clones, around 87% of them singletons. Treatment meaning: some 20 received Ad26.COV2.S at low or high dose, single or two shots; 5 received placebo; per-sample allocation not given. Samples analyzed were those drawn on day 63 after the first vaccine or placebo injection.

This clonotype was obtained from a person between 18 and 60 years old who received the Ad26.COV2.S COVID-19 vaccine or a placebo. V is TRBV7-3 and J is TRBJ1-1, with D possibly TRBD1 on 6 matching bases. This sample comprised peripheral blood, obtained in a trial of Ad26.COV2.S vaccine versus placebo. The DNA of the CDR3 is TGTGCCAGCAGCTCCGCGACAGGAAACACTGAAGCTTTCTTT. It translates to CASSSATGNTEAFF. The full variable domain, completed using reference TRBV7-3 and TRBJ1-1, is GAGVSQTPSNKVTEKGKYVELRCDPISGHTALYWYRQSLGQGPEFLIYFQGTGAADDSGLPNDRFFAVRPEGSVSTLKIQRTERGDSAVYLCASSSATGNTEAFFGQGTRLTVV.